Shown below are 20 T cell receptor beta chains from a single sample sequenced in a study of CD8+ T cells in alopecia areata. Reverse transcribed after extraction, RNA yielded cDNA as the sequencing template. Clones were sequenced by immunoSEQ multiplex PCR, and TCRdb holds only the in-frame ones, with some missing. The repertoire includes 110,000 to 150,000 clones, about three fifths of them detected once, and about 6% sits in the top ten. This specimen was CD4+ T cells sorted from blood, taken at week 0. Source of these receptors: a human donor with alopecia areata.

DNA for the CDR3: TGTGCCAGCAGCCCCTCCTGGCCGACCCAGTACTTC. Translating gives CASSPSWPTQYF. The gene calls are TRBV7-2 and TRBJ2-5; D uncertain. The germline V gene encodes CDR1 SGHTA and CDR2 FQGNSA. Between the trimmed V and J ends, which lost 5 bases and 7 bases, there was a span of 11 bases. CDR3 length equals 12 residues.

The gene calls are TRBV20-1 and TRBJ1-5; no reliable D call. The V gene lost 3 bases and the J gene lost 8 bases, with 8 bases spanning the gap. CDR1 DFQATT and CDR2 SNEGSKA come from the germline V gene (reference sequence). There are 11 residues in the CDR3. CDR3 bases: TGCAGTGCTAGTGACGGGAAGCCCCAGCATTTT. Protein sequence: CSASDGKPQHF.

The chain employs TRBV6-5 and TRBJ2-3; D unresolved. The V end was cut by 6 bases, the J end by 10 bases, with 17 bases between. The CDR3 length is 13 residues. The germline CDR1 and CDR2 sequences are MNHEY and SVGAGI. The CDR3 DNA is TGTGCCAGCAGAGCTCTAGGACCGGGTTCGCAGTATTTT. Amino acids: CASRALGPGSQYF.

The chain joins TRBV9 to TRBJ2-5; 7 bases are a match to TRBD2. This CDR3 has 12 amino acids. The germline V gene encodes CDR1 SGDLS and CDR2 YYNGEE. V gave up 6 bases and J gave up 4 bases; unmatched junction bases: 3. The CDR3 region is CASNSGGETQYF. The CDR3 DNA follows: TGTGCCAGCAACTCGGGGGGAGAGACCCAGTACTTC. The full variable domain, with the rest looked up from reference TRBV9 and TRBJ2-5, is DSGVTQTPKHLITATGQRVTLRCSPRSGDLSVYWYQQSLDQGLQFLIQYYNGEERAKGNILERFSAQQFPDLHSELNLSSLELGDSALYFCASNSGGETQYFGPGTRLLVL.

This clone showed up just a few times. J is TRBJ2-3 and V is TRBV29-1; maybe TRBD2 (5 bases). Trimming took 7 bases from V and 5 from J, leaving 10 bases between them. Germline loops: CDR1 SQVTM, CDR2 ANQGSEA. This CDR3 contains 11 residues. CDR3 residues: CSARTGDTQYF. In DNA, the CDR3 is TGCAGCGCAAGGACTGGAGATACGCAGTATTTT.

This clone showed up just a few times. The chain carries TRBV28 and TRBJ1-3; D gene ambiguous. The CDR3 runs 12 residues. CDR1 and CDR2 from the germline V gene are MDHEN and SYDVKM. The V and J ends lost 8 bases and 5 bases respectively, with 10 bases between them. Here the CDR3 reads CASLRERNTIYF. CDR3 coding DNA: TGTGCCAGCCTAAGGGAACGAAACACCATATATTTT.

The rearrangement uses TRBV18 and TRBJ1-1, with a weak D call TRBD1 (5 bases). The ends were cut back, 6 bases at V and 11 bases at J, with 25 bases in the middle. The CDR3 totals 15 residues. Germline V gene sequence: CDR1 KGHSH, CDR2 LQKENI. Here the CDR3 DNA reads TGTGCCAGCTCGCCTGACCTTGGGACGGCCGTGAGCGCTTTCTTT. Translating gives CASSPDLGTAVSAFF. The full variable domain, completed using reference TRBV18 and TRBJ1-1, is NAGVMQNPRHLVRRRGQEARLRCSPMKGHSHVYWYRQLPEEGLKFMVYLQKENIIDESGMPKERFSAEFPKEGPSILRIQQVVRGDSAAYFCASSPDLGTAVSAFFGQGTRLTVV.

This chain links TRBV15 with TRBJ2-6, with D possibly matching TRBD1 (6 bases). Trimming cost V 4 bases and J 1 base, with 8 bases left between them. Germline lookup yields CDR1 LNHNV and CDR2 YYDKDF (reference sequence). The CDR3 sequence is 15 residues long. CDR3 sequence (DNA): TGTGCCACCAGCACCAGGGGATCTGGGGCCAACGTCCTGACTTTC. Residues: CATSTRGSGANVLTF.

The chain couples TRBV30 to TRBJ1-6; a possible D gene is TRBD1 (5 bases). CDR1 and CDR2 from the germline V gene are GTSNPN and SVGIG (reference sequence). V dropped 5 bases and J dropped 7 bases, with 6 bases sitting between them. This CDR3 has 11 amino acids. In nucleotides, the CDR3 is TGTGCCTGGGACAGAAATTCACCCCTCCACTTT. It encodes CAWDRNSPLHF.

The chain recombines TRBV4-1 with TRBJ2-5; possibly TRBD1 for D (5 bases). The ends were cut back, 0 bases at V and 5 bases at J, with 10 bases in the middle. From germline, CDR1 is MGHRA and CDR2 YSYEKL. This CDR3 spans 14 amino acids. The CDR3 coding sequence is TGCGCCAGCAGCCAAGATCTTTCAGGGGAGACCCAGTACTTC. It is translated as CASSQDLSGETQYF.

This clone was picked up a small number of times. The V gene is TRBV2, the J gene TRBJ2-3, with D unresolved. V dropped 2 bases and J dropped 3 bases, with 9 bases sitting between them. CDR3 length: 14 residues. In germline, CDR1 is SNHLY, CDR2 FYNNEI. This CDR3 is CASSELGQTDTQYF. The DNA for the CDR3 is TGTGCCAGCAGTGAATTAGGGCAGACAGATACGCAGTATTTT.

The rearrangement joins TRBV6-5 to TRBJ1-6; D gene unclear. Germline loops: CDR1 MNHEY, CDR2 SVGAGI. This CDR3 has 14 amino acids. DNA of the CDR3: TGTGCTACAACGAAGAACTCCTATAATTCACCCCTCCACTTT. The encoded protein is CATTKNSYNSPLHF.

This chain links TRBV5-6 with TRBJ2-6; TRBD1 matches at 10 bases. V lost 1 base, J lost 2 bases, and 3 bases stayed unmatched. This CDR3 region has 17 residues. CDR1 is SGHDT and CDR2 is YYEEEE in the germline V gene. The CDR3 loop is CASSLFGQGAGANVLTF. Here the CDR3 DNA reads TGTGCCAGCAGCTTGTTCGGACAGGGGGCTGGGGCCAACGTCCTGACTTTC.

This clone was observed a few times. The V and J genes are TRBV5-4 and TRBJ2-3, with TRBD2 matching 11 bases. The CDR3 extends over 16 amino acids. The J segment lost 5 bases and the V segment lost 4 bases, leaving 9 bases of the junction unmatched. The germline V gene has CDR1 SGHNT and CDR2 YYREEE (reference sequence). Here the CDR3 reads CASSMGLAAQGDTQYF. In DNA form, the CDR3 reads TGTGCCAGCAGCATGGGACTAGCGGCCCAGGGAGATACGCAGTATTTT.

This CDR3 reads CASSGLGRSSYNEQFF. CDR3 DNA: TGTGCCAGCAGCGGACTTGGGCGAAGCTCCTACAATGAGCAGTTCTTC. J is TRBJ2-1 and V is TRBV27; possibly TRBD2 for D (5 bases). The germline CDR1 and CDR2 sequences are MNHEY and SMNVEV (reference sequence). Trimming cost V 6 bases and J 0 bases, with 15 bases left between them. The CDR3 totals 16 residues.

The chain joins TRBV7-2 to TRBJ2-5; D uncertain. Germline values: CDR1 SGHTA, CDR2 FQGNSA. This CDR3 comprises 12 residues. V lost 5 bases to trimming and J lost 4 bases, with 8 bases between them. The CDR3 coding sequence is TGTGCCAGCAGCAATTTTGTAGAGACCCAGTACTTC. Protein product: CASSNFVETQYF. The full variable domain, rest sourced from reference TRBV7-2 and TRBJ2-5, is GAGVSQSPSNKVTEKGKDVELRCDPISGHTALYWYRQSLGQGLEFLIYFQGNSAPDKSGLPSDRFSAERTGGSVSTLTIQRTQQEDSAVYLCASSNFVETQYFGPGTRLLVL.

V gene TRBV9 combines with J gene TRBJ1-6; D remains unclear. V was cut by 0 bases and J by 7 bases, with 11 bases left in between. Per the germline V gene, CDR1 is SGDLS and CDR2 is YYNGEE. This CDR3 has 15 residues. The chain's CDR3 is CASSVAAGENSPLHF. The CDR3 bases are TGTGCCAGCAGCGTAGCTGCAGGAGAGAATTCACCCCTCCACTTT.

This clone was observed a few times. This chain joins TRBV4-3 and TRBJ2-7; D gene uncertain. The V gene's germline CDR1 is LGHNA and CDR2 YSLEER. The V end lost 1 base, the J end lost 3 bases, and 10 bases lay between the germline ends. The CDR3 is 14 residues long. CDR3 sequence reads: CASSQVLGHYEQYF. The DNA of the CDR3 is TGCGCCAGCAGCCAAGTTCTGGGTCACTACGAGCAGTACTTC.

The V call is TRBV7-9, the J call TRBJ2-1; 7 bases fit TRBD1. The CDR3 totals 13 residues. Germline-derived CDR1 and CDR2 are SEHNR and FQNEAQ (reference sequence). After removal of 1 base from V and 16 bases from J, the junction contained 10 bases not matched to a gene. Written as DNA, the CDR3 is TGTGCCAGCAGCTTAGGAGTCGGGGACAGAAATTTCTTC. It codes for CASSLGVGDRNFF.

This clone is a singleton in its sample. Just one base apart from a much larger clone, this may be a read error. Other DNA sequences in this sample translate to the same CDR3. V gene TRBV6-1 combines with J gene TRBJ1-5, with unresolved D. The germline CDR1 and CDR2 sequences are MNHNS and SASEGT. Trimming removed 3 bases from V and 8 bases from J, with 14 bases in between. The CDR3 contains 14 residues. In DNA, the CDR3 is TGTGCCAGCAGTGAGCTGGCAGTTAAGGAGCCCCAGCATTTT. This codes for CASSELAVKEPQHF.